This T cell receptor beta chain was obtained from a study of cytomegalovirus exposure and HLA in healthy donors. Trimming stripped 0 bases from V and 5 bases from J, with 14 bases between. Germline CDR1 SGDLS, CDR2 YYNGEE. CDR3 length: 15 amino acids. Regarding this clone: Its antigen remains unknown.

It was with 60 Vbeta and 13 Jbeta primers that the PCR ran. Sequenced by immunoSEQ multiplex PCR; TCRdb stores in-frame clones only, minus some. Among roughly 150,000 clones listed, about 81% were seen once. General study findings and limits: For most TCR sequences rarity was the rule, although some public TCRs occurred in many donors. Differences between HLA loci emerged in a later analysis of TCR association rates, with DRB1 most and HLA-C fewest.

The specimen was PBMCs. J is TRBJ1-1 and V is TRBV9; no definite D call. This TCR was recovered from a woman aged 50 to 65 in good health and CMV-seropositive. The CDR3 here is CASSVGADLRTEAFF. CDR3 in DNA: TGTGCCAGCAGCGTAGGAGCGGACCTAAGGACTGAAGCTTTCTTT.